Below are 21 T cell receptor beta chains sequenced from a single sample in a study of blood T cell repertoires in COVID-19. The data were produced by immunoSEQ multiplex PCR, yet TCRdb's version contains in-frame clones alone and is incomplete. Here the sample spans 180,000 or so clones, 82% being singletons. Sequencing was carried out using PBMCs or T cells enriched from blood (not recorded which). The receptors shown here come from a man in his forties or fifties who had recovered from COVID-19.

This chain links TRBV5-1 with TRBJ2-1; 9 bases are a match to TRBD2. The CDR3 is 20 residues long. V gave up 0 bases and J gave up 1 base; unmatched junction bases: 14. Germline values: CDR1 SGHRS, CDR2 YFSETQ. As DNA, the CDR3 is TGCGCCAGCAGCTTGGACGCGGGGGGGCCTTCGTCTGTGTCCTACAATGAGCAGTTCTTC. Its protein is CASSLDAGGPSSVSYNEQFF.

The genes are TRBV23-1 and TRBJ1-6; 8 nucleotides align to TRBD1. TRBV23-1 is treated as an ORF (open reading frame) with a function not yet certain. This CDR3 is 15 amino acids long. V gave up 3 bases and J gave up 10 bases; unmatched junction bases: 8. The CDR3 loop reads CASSQPKDRASPLHF. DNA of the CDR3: TGCGCCAGCAGTCAGCCTAAGGACAGGGCGTCACCCCTCCACTTT.

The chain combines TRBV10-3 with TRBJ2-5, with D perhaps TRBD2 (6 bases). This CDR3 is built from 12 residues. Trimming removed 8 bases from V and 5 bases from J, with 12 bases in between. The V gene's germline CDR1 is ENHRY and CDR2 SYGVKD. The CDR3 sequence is CAIGRDSETQYF. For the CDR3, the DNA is TGTGCCATCGGGCGGGATAGCGAGACCCAGTACTTC.

CDR3 amino acids: CASSYATGLEAFF. CDR3 sequence (DNA): TGTGCCAGCAGTTACGCCACAGGTCTTGAAGCTTTCTTT. The gene calls are TRBV6-5 and TRBJ1-1, with a possible D match to TRBD1 (5 bases). From germline, CDR1 is MNHEY and CDR2 SVGAGI. The CDR3 spans 13 residues. V gave up 2 bases and J gave up 7 bases, with 11 bases separating them.

CDR3 residues: CAISESLAYGLAGSSTDTQYF. The CDR3 nucleotides read TGTGCCATCAGTGAGTCACTCGCTTACGGCTTAGCGGGTTCGTCCACAGATACGCAGTATTTT. The chain has TRBV10-3 and TRBJ2-3, with 7 bases aligning to TRBD2. J lost 2 bases, V lost 0 bases, and 20 bases had no gene match. Germline V gene lookup returns CDR1 ENHRY and CDR2 SYGVKD. The CDR3 length is 21 residues.

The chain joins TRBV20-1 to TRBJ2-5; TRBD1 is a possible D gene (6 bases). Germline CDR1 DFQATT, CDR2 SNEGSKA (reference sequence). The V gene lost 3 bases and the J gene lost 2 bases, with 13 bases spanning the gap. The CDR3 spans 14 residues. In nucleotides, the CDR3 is TGCAGTGCTAGTCTGGGGGCAGGTCAAGAGACCCAGTACTTC. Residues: CSASLGAGQETQYF.

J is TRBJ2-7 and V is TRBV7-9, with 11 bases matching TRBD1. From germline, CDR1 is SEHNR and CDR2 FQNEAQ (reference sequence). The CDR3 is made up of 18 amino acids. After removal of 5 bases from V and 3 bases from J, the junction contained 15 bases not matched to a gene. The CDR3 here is CASSEPTRIGTGGYEQYF. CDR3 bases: TGTGCCAGCAGCGAACCCACCAGGATCGGGACAGGGGGCTACGAGCAGTACTTC. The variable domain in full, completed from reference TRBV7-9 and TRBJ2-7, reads DTGVSQNPRHKITKRGQNVTFRCDPISEHNRLYWYRQTLGQGPEFLTYFQNEAQLEKSRLLSDRFSAERPKGSFSTLEIQRTEQGDSAMYLCASSEPTRIGTGGYEQYFGPGTRLTVT.

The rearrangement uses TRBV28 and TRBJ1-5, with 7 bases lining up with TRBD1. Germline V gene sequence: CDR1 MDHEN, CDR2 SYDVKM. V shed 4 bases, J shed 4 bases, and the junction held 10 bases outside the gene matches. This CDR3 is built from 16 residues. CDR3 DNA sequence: TGTGCCAGCAGTTATCGGACAGGAGGAGGAAATCAGCCCCAGCATTTT. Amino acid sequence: CASSYRTGGGNQPQHF. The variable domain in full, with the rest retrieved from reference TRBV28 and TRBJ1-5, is DVKVTQSSRYLVKRTGEKVFLECVQDMDHENMFWYRQDPGLGLRLIYFSYDVKMKEKGDIPEGYSVSREKKERFSLILESASTNQTSMYLCASSYRTGGGNQPQHFGDGTRLSIL.

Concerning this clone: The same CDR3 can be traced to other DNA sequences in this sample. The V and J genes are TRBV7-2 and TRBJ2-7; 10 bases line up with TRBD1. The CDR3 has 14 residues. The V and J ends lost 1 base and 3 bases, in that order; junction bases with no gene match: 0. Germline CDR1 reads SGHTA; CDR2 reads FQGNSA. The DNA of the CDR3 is TGTGCCAGCAGCTTAGGGGACAGGGGCTACGAGCAGTACTTC. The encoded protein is CASSLGDRGYEQYF. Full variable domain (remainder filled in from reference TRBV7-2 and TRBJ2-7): GAGVSQSPSNKVTEKGKDVELRCDPISGHTALYWYRQSLGQGLEFLIYFQGNSAPDKSGLPSDRFSAERTGGSVSTLTIQRTQQEDSAVYLCASSLGDRGYEQYFGPGTRLTVT.

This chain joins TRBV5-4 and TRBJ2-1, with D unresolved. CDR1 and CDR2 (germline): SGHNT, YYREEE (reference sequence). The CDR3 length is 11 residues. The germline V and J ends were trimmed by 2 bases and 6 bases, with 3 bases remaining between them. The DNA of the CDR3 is TGTGCCAGCAGCTTCTCCAATGAGCAGTTCTTC. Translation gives CASSFSNEQFF.

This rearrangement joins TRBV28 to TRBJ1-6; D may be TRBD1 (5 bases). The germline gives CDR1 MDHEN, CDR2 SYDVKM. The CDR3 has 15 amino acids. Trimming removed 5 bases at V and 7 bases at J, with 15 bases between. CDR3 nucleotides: TGTGCCAGCAGTGGGGGGGACGGCCAAAATTCACCCCTCCACTTT. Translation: CASSGGDGQNSPLHF.

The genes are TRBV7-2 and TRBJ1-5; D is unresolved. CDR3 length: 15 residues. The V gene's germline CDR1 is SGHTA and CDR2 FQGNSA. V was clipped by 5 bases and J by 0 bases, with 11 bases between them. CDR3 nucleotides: TGTGCCAGCAGCCTGATTGGCGGTAGCAATCAGCCCCAGCATTTT. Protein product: CASSLIGGSNQPQHF.

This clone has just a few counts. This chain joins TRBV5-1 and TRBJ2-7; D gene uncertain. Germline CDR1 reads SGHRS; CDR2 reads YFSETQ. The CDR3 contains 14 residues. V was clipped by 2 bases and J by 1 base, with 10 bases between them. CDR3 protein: CASSFTAGSYEQYF. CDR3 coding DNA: TGCGCCAGCAGCTTTACAGCTGGTTCCTACGAGCAGTACTTC.

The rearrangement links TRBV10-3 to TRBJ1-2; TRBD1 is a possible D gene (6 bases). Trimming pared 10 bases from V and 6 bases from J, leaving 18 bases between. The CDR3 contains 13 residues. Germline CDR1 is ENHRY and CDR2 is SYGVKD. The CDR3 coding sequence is TGTGCCACCTCGCTACAGGGTTCCAATGGCTACACCTTC. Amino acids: CATSLQGSNGYTF.

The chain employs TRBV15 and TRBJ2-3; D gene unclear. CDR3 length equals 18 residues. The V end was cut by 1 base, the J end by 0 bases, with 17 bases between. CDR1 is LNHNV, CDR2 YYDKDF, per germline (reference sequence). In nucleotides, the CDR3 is TGTGCCACCAGCAGAGGGGTCATGGGCCAGTACAGCACAGATACGCAGTATTTT. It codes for CATSRGVMGQYSTDTQYF.

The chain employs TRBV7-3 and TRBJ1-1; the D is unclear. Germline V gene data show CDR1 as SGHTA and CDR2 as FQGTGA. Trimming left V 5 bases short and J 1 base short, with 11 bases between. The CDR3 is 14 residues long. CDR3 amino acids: CASSRSGTNTEAFF. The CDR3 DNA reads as TGTGCCAGCAGCCGGAGTGGCACGAACACTGAAGCTTTCTTT.

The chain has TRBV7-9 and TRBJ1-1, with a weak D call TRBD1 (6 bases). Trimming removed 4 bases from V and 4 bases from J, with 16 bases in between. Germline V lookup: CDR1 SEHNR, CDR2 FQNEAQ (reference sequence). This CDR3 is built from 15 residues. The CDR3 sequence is CASSSTRGIGTEAFF. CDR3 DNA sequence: TGTGCCAGCAGCTCTACCAGGGGAATAGGCACTGAAGCTTTCTTT.

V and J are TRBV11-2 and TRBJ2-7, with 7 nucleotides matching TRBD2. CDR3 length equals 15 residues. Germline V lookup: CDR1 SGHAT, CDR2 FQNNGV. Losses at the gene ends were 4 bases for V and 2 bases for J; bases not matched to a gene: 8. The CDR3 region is CASSSIRLAAYEQYF. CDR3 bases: TGTGCCAGCAGCTCCATCCGACTAGCTGCCTACGAGCAGTACTTC. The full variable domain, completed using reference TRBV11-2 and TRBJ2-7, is EAGVAQSPRYKIIEKRQSVAFWCNPISGHATLYWYQQILGQGPKLLIQFQNNGVVDDSQLPKDRFSAERLKGVDSTLKIQPAKLEDSAVYLCASSSIRLAAYEQYFGPGTRLTVT.

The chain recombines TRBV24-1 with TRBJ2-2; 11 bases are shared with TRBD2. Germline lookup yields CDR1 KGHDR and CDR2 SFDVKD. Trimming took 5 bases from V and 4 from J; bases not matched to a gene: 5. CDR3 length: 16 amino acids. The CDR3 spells CATSGLAGRSTGELFF. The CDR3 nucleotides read TGTGCCACCAGTGGACTAGCGGGGCGGAGCACCGGGGAGCTGTTTTTT.

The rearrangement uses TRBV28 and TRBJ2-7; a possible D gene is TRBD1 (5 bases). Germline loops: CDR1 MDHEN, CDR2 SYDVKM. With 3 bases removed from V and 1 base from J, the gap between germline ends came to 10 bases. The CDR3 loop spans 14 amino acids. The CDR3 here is CASSFSRASYEQYF. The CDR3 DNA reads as TGTGCCAGCAGTTTTAGCAGGGCGTCCTACGAGCAGTACTTC.

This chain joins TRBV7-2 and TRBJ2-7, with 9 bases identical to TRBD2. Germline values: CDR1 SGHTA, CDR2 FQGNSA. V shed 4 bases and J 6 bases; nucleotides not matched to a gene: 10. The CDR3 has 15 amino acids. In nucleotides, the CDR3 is TGTGCCAGCAGCTCCTCTGGCGGGAGGGTCGGCGAGCAGTACTTC. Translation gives CASSSSGGRVGEQYF. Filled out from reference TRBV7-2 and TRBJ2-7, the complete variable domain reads GAGVSQSPSNKVTEKGKDVELRCDPISGHTALYWYRQSLGQGLEFLIYFQGNSAPDKSGLPSDRFSAERTGGSVSTLTIQRTQQEDSAVYLCASSSSGGRVGEQYFGPGTRLTVT.